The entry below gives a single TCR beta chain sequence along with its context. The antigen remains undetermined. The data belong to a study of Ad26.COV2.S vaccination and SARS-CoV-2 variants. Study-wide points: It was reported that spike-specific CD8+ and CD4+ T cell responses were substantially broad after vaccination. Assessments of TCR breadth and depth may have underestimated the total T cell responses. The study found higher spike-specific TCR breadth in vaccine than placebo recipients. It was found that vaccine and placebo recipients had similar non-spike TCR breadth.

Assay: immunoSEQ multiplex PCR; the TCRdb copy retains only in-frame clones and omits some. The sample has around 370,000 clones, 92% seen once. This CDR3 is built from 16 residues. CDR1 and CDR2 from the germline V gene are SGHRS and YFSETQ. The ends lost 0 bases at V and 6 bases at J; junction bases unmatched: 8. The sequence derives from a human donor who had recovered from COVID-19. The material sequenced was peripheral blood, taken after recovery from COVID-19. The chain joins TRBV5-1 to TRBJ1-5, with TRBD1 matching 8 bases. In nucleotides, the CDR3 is TGCGCCAGCAGCTTGGCCGGGACAGGAAAGGTTCAGCCCCAGCATTTT. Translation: CASSLAGTGKVQPQHF. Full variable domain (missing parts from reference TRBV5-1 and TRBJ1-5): KAGVTQTPRYLIKTRGQQVTLSCSPISGHRSVSWYQQTPGQGLQFLFEYFSETQRNKGNFPGRFSGRQFSNSRSEMNVSTLELGDSALYLCASSLAGTGKVQPQHFGDGTRLSIL.